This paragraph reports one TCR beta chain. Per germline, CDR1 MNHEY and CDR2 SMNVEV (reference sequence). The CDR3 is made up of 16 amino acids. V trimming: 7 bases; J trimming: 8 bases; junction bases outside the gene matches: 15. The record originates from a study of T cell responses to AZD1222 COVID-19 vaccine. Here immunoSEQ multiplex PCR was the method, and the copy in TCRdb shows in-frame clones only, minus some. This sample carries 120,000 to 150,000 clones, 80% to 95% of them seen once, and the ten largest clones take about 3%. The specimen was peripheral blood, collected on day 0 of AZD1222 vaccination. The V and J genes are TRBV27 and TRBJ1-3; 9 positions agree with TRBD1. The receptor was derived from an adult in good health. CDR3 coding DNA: TGTGCCAGCACCCCCAGGGGGGGGACAGGGCAGCACACCATATATTTT. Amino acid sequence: CASTPRGGTGQHTIYF.